These 22 T cell receptor beta chains were all obtained from the same sample, sequenced in a study of blood T cell repertoires in COVID-19. Assay used: immunoSEQ multiplex PCR; TCRdb lists only in-frame clones, some missing. In the table there are some 30,000 clones, around 92% of which are singletons. The sample was peripheral blood. The origin of the receptors is a human donor in a cohort sampled during active COVID-19.

V usage is TRBV5-4 and J usage is TRBJ2-5; 7 nucleotides line up with TRBD1. V was clipped by 4 bases and J by 2 bases; unmatched bases: 5. This CDR3 comprises 14 residues. The germline V gene has CDR1 SGHNT and CDR2 YYREEE (reference sequence). CDR3 in DNA: TGTGCCAGCAGCACTACAGGGGTACAAGAGACCCAGTACTTC. Its protein product is CASSTTGVQETQYF.

The V and J genes are TRBV6-5 and TRBJ2-5; D is possibly TRBD2 (6 bases). Germline assignment: CDR1 MNHEY and CDR2 SVGAGI. Trimming removed 4 bases at V and 4 bases at J, with 13 bases between. The CDR3 sequence is 14 residues long. CDR3 sequence reads: CASSLFAGLETQYF. In nucleotides, the CDR3 is TGTGCCAGCAGTTTATTTGCGGGGTTAGAGACCCAGTACTTC.

This clone has just a few counts. The chain uses TRBV6-4 and TRBJ2-3, with 13 positions matching TRBD2. The J segment lost 3 bases and the V segment lost 6 bases, leaving 6 bases of the junction unmatched. The CDR3 extends over 16 amino acids. Germline V gene sequence: CDR1 MRHNA, CDR2 SNTAGT. CDR3 DNA sequence: TGTGCCAGCAGCCCCACTAGCGGGGGGGCAACAGATACGCAGTATTTT. Translating it yields CASSPTSGGATDTQYF.

The V gene is TRBV7-6, the J gene TRBJ2-1; TRBD1 is a possible D gene (6 bases). Trimming left V 5 bases short and J 6 bases short, with 11 bases between. This CDR3 is 13 amino acids long. CDR1 is SGHVS, CDR2 FNYEAQ, per germline. The CDR3 sequence: CASSQGTPNEQFF. As DNA, the CDR3 is TGTGCCAGCAGCCAAGGGACACCCAATGAGCAGTTCTTC.

The chain carries TRBV4-2 and TRBJ2-5; maybe TRBD1 (5 bases). The germline V gene has CDR1 LGHNA and CDR2 YNFKEQ. V lost 5 bases and J lost 2, with 9 bases in between. The CDR3 loop spans 13 amino acids. The chain's CDR3 is CASSTGLQETQYF. Written as DNA, the CDR3 is TGTGCCAGCAGCACAGGCCTGCAAGAGACCCAGTACTTC.

J is TRBJ2-7 and V is TRBV4-3, with TRBD2 as a possible D gene (6 bases). Looked up from germline, CDR1 is LGHNA and CDR2 is YSLEER. The germline V and J ends were trimmed by 1 base and 0 bases, with 16 bases remaining between them. This CDR3 spans 17 amino acids. CDR3 loop: CASSQVLGDGGSYEQYF. The CDR3 DNA sequence: TGCGCCAGCAGCCAAGTTCTAGGGGACGGGGGCTCCTACGAGCAGTACTTC.

The V gene is TRBV11-2, the J gene TRBJ1-4, with 9 bases that match TRBD1. Germline CDR1 SGHAT, CDR2 FQNNGV. CDR3 size: 14 residues. J lost 8 bases, V lost 6 bases, and 7 bases had no gene match. This chain's CDR3 is CASRTGTGREKLFF. DNA of the CDR3: TGTGCCAGCAGGACCGGGACAGGGAGGGAAAAACTGTTTTTT.

This clone has a single count. CDR3 nucleotides: TGCGCCAGTTTCGACACGGGCACAGATACGCAGTATTTT. Its translation is CASFDTGTDTQYF. The rearrangement uses TRBV5-1 and TRBJ2-3; no firm D call. The CDR3 contains 13 residues. Trimming removed 8 bases from V and 1 base from J, with 11 bases in between. Germline-derived CDR1 and CDR2 are SGHRS and YFSETQ.

This chain joins TRBV11-2 and TRBJ2-5; 8 nucleotides align to TRBD1. CDR3 length: 16 amino acids. J gave up 4 bases and V 4 bases, and 11 bases lay outside the gene matches. Germline V gene sequence: CDR1 SGHAT, CDR2 FQNNGV. Here the CDR3 reads CASSSKPRGRGETQYF. CDR3 sequence (DNA): TGTGCCAGCAGCTCCAAGCCCAGGGGGCGCGGAGAGACCCAGTACTTC.

A word on this clone: At one of its ends the junction is not consistent with the germline gene, which may arise from a read error. V usage is TRBV7-7 and J usage is TRBJ2-1; 7 bases are a match to TRBD2. Germline V lookup: CDR1 SSHAT, CDR2 FNYEAQ (reference sequence). CDR3 length equals 16 residues. The CDR3 spells CASSLEAGSSYNEQFF. CDR3 nucleotides: TGTGCTAGCAGCTTAGAAGCGGGGAGTTCCTACAATGAGCAGTTCTTC.

The chain employs TRBV7-9 and TRBJ2-7, with D possibly matching TRBD1 (6 bases). The V end lost 4 bases, the J end lost 0 bases, and 13 bases lay between the germline ends. CDR1 and CDR2 from the germline V gene are SEHNR and FQNEAQ (reference sequence). CDR3 size: 15 residues. The CDR3 nucleotides read TGTGCCAGCAGCTCTAGGGACACCTTCTCCTACGAGCAGTACTTC. It is translated as CASSSRDTFSYEQYF. Together with reference TRBV7-9 and TRBJ2-7, the CDR3 gives the full variable domain: DTGVSQNPRHKITKRGQNVTFRCDPISEHNRLYWYRQTLGQGPEFLTYFQNEAQLEKSRLLSDRFSAERPKGSFSTLEIQRTEQGDSAMYLCASSSRDTFSYEQYFGPGTRLTVT.

The rearrangement uses TRBV6-5 and TRBJ1-1; tentative D call: TRBD1 (5 bases). V was cut by 6 bases and J by 9 bases, with 14 bases left in between. Germline-derived CDR1 and CDR2 are MNHEY and SVGAGI. The CDR3 is 12 amino acids. CDR3 residues: CASSLRQSQAFF. The DNA for the CDR3 is TGTGCCAGCAGCCTTCGACAGTCTCAAGCTTTCTTT.

The chain couples TRBV7-9 to TRBJ2-2; tentatively, D is TRBD2 (5 bases). Trimming left V 5 bases short and J 5 bases short, with 18 bases between. CDR1 SEHNR and CDR2 FQNEAQ come from the germline V gene (reference sequence). The CDR3 is 16 residues long. In DNA, the CDR3 is TGTGCCAGCAGCCCCCTAGGGCAGCGCGGGACCGGGGAGCTGTTTTTT. Amino acids: CASSPLGQRGTGELFF.

The rearrangement uses TRBV19 and TRBJ1-2, with D possibly TRBD1 on 6 matching bases. Germline V lookup: CDR1 LNHDA, CDR2 SQIVND (reference sequence). The CDR3 contains 14 residues. V was shortened by 5 bases and J by 9 bases, with 19 bases between the two germline ends. CDR3 loop: CASSPPGTPLSYTF. The CDR3 DNA reads TGTGCCAGTAGTCCTCCCGGGACACCTCTGAGCTACACCTTC.

The chain joins TRBV5-6 to TRBJ2-1, with a possible D match to TRBD1 (5 bases). The CDR3 is 14 residues long. Trimming left V 1 base short and J 5 bases short, with 10 bases between. Germline V CDR1 and CDR2: SGHDT, YYEEEE. The CDR3, as DNA: TGTGCCAGCAGCTTGTGGGGCGCCGACAATGAGCAGTTCTTC. Residues: CASSLWGADNEQFF.

This chain links TRBV7-9 with TRBJ2-1, with 7 bases fitting TRBD1. CDR3 length: 12 amino acids. Germline trimming cut 5 bases from V and 9 bases from J; bases unmatched to any gene: 4. CDR1 SEHNR and CDR2 FQNEAQ come from the germline V gene (reference sequence). This CDR3 reads CASSLTGAEQFF. The CDR3 coding sequence is TGTGCCAGCAGCCTAACAGGGGCTGAGCAGTTCTTC.

The chain couples TRBV7-9 to TRBJ2-7; 8 bases line up with TRBD1. With 5 bases clipped from V and 1 base from J, the junction kept 7 bases outside the gene matches. Germline V lookup: CDR1 SEHNR, CDR2 FQNEAQ (reference sequence). The CDR3 sequence is 15 residues long. The CDR3 protein is CASSPRTGPSYEQYF. CDR3 coding DNA: TGTGCCAGCAGCCCTCGGACAGGGCCATCCTACGAGCAGTACTTC.

This sequence joins TRBV18 and TRBJ2-2; 12 bases match TRBD1. Germline CDR1 and CDR2: KGHSH and LQKENI. CDR3 length equals 18 residues. The V gene end was trimmed by 4 bases and the J gene end by 5 bases; junction bases not matched to a gene: 11. This CDR3 is CASSRTPGQGAYTGELFF. CDR3 nucleotides: TGTGCCAGCTCACGTACTCCGGGACAGGGGGCATATACCGGGGAGCTGTTTTTT.

J is TRBJ1-2 and V is TRBV5-1; TRBD1 matches 8 bases. Germline V lookup: CDR1 SGHRS, CDR2 YFSETQ. Trimming cost V 3 bases and J 2 bases; bases outside gene matches: 3. The CDR3 runs to 14 residues. The DNA of the CDR3 is TGCGCCAGCAGCTCAGACAGGGGAAACTATGGCTACACCTTC. Translating it yields CASSSDRGNYGYTF. Complete variable domain (other parts from reference TRBV5-1 and TRBJ1-2): KAGVTQTPRYLIKTRGQQVTLSCSPISGHRSVSWYQQTPGQGLQFLFEYFSETQRNKGNFPGRFSGRQFSNSRSEMNVSTLELGDSALYLCASSSDRGNYGYTFGSGTRLTVV.

The chain combines TRBV21-1 with TRBJ2-1; the table's TRBD1 call for D was not verified on the DNA. TRBV21-1 has pseudogene status. The CDR3 length is 16 residues. The DNA of the CDR3 is TGTGCCAGCAGTACCACCGGGACAGGCTCCTACAATGAGCAGTTCTTC. Translating it yields CASSTTGTGSYNEQFF.

The V gene is TRBV2, the J gene TRBJ1-3; 10 bases fit TRBD1. CDR3 length: 13 residues. Germline V gene data show CDR1 as SNHLY and CDR2 as FYNNEI. V was clipped by 8 bases and J by 7 bases; unmatched bases: 5. The CDR3 sequence is CASFRTGGNTIYF. DNA for the CDR3: TGTGCCAGCTTCAGGACAGGGGGGAACACCATATATTTT.

This chain connects TRBV4-3 to TRBJ1-1; 8 bases align to TRBD1. This CDR3 has 14 residues. V lost 6 bases, J lost 3 bases, and 6 bases stayed unmatched. The V gene's germline CDR1 is LGHNA and CDR2 YSLEER. CDR3 in amino acids: CASRGDRLDTEAFF. The CDR3 bases are TGCGCCAGCAGAGGGGACAGGTTGGACACTGAAGCTTTCTTT.